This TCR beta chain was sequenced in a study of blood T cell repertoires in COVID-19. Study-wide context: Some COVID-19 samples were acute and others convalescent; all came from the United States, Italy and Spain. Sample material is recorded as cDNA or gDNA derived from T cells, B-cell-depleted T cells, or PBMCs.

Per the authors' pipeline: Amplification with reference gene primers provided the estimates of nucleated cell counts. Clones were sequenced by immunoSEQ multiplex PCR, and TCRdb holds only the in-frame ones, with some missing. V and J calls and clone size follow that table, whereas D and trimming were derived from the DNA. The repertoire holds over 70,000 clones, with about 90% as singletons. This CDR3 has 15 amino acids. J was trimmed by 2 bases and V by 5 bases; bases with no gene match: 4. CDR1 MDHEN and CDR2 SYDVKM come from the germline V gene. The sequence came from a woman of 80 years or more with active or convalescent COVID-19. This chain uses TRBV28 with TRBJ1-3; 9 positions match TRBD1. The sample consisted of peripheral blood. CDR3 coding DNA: TGTGCCAGCAGTACCACAGGGGGCACTGGAAACACCATATATTTT. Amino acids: CASSTTGGTGNTIYF. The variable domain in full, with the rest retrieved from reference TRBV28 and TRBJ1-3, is DVKVTQSSRYLVKRTGEKVFLECVQDMDHENMFWYRQDPGLGLRLIYFSYDVKMKEKGDIPEGYSVSREKKERFSLILESASTNQTSMYLCASSTTGGTGNTIYFGEGSWLTVV.